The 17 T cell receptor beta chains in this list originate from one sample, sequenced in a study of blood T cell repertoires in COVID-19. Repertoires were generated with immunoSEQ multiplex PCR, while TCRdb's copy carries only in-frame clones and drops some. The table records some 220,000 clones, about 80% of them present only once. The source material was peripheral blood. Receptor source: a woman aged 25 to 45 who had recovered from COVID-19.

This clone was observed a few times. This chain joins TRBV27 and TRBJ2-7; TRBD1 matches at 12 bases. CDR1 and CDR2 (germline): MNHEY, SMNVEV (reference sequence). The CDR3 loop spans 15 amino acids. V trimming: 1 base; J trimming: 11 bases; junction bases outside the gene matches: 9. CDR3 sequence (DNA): TGTGCCAGCAGTTTATTGGGACAGGGGGCCTATAAGGAGTACTTC. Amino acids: CASSLLGQGAYKEYF.

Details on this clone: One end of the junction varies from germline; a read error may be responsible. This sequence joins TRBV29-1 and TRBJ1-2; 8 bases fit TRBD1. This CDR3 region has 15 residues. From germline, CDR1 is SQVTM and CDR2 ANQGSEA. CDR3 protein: CSVEGQGPTNYGYTF. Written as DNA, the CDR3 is TGCAGCGTAGAAGGACAGGGTCCCACAAACTATGGCTACACCTTC.

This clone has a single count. The CDR3 sequence is CASSDAGTGGEETQYF. The CDR3 coding sequence is TGTGCCAGCAGTGACGCCGGGACAGGGGGCGAAGAGACCCAGTACTTC. The rearrangement joins TRBV6-1 to TRBJ2-5; 12 bases fit TRBD1. CDR3 length: 16 residues. V gave up 3 bases and J gave up 3 bases; unmatched junction bases: 5. Germline V gene lookup returns CDR1 MNHNS and CDR2 SASEGT.

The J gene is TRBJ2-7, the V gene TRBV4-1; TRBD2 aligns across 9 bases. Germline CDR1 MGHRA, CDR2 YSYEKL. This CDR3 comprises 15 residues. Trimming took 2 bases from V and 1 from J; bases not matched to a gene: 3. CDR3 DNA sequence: TGCGCCAGCAGCCAAAGCCTAGCGGGATCCTACGAGCAGTACTTC. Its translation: CASSQSLAGSYEQYF.

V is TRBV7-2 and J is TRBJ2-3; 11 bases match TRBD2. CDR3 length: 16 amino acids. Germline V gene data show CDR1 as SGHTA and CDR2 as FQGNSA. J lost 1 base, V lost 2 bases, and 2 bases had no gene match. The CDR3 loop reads CASSLRTSGRTDTQYF. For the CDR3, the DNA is TGTGCCAGCAGCTTAAGGACTAGCGGGCGCACAGATACGCAGTATTTT.

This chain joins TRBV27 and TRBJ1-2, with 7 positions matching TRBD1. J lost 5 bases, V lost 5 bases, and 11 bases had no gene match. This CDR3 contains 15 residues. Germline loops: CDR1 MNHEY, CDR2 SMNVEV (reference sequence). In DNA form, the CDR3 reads TGTGCCAGCAGTCCTTTTAGGACAGGTGGATATGGCTACACCTTC. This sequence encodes CASSPFRTGGYGYTF.

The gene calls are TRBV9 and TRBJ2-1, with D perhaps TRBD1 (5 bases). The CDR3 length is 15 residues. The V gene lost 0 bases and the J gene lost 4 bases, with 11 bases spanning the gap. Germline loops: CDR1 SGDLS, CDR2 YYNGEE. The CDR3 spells CASSVEGAPYNEQFF. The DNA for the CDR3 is TGTGCCAGCAGCGTAGAAGGGGCCCCGTACAATGAGCAGTTCTTC. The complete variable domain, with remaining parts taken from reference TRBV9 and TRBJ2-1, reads DSGVTQTPKHLITATGQRVTLRCSPRSGDLSVYWYQQSLDQGLQFLIQYYNGEERAKGNILERFSAQQFPDLHSELNLSSLELGDSALYFCASSVEGAPYNEQFFGPGTRLTVL.

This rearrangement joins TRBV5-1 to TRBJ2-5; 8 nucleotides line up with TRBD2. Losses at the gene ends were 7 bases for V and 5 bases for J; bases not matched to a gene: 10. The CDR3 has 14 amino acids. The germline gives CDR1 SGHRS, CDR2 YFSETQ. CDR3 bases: TGCGCCAGCGTTGGTAGCGGGGACGGGGAGACCCAGTACTTC. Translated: CASVGSGDGETQYF.

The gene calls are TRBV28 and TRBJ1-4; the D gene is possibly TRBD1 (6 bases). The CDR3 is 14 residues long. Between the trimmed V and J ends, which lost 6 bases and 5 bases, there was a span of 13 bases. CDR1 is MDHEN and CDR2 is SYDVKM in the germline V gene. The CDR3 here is CASSLQGLNEKLFF. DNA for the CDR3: TGTGCCAGCAGCCTACAGGGCCTAAATGAAAAACTGTTTTTT.

CDR3 bases: TGTGCCAGCGAGCGGACTAGCGGCAATGAGCAGTTCTTC. Protein: CASERTSGNEQFF. V usage is TRBV19 and J usage is TRBJ2-1; 10 bases are shared with TRBD2. The CDR3 is made up of 13 amino acids. Per the germline V gene, CDR1 is LNHDA and CDR2 is SQIVND (reference sequence). V shed 9 bases, J shed 6 bases, and the junction held 5 bases outside the gene matches.

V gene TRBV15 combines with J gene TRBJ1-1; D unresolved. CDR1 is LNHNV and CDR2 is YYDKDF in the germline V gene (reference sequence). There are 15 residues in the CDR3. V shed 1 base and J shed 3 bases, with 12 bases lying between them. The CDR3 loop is CATSRAGYWDTEAFF. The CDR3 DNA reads TGTGCCACCAGCAGAGCGGGGTATTGGGACACTGAAGCTTTCTTT.

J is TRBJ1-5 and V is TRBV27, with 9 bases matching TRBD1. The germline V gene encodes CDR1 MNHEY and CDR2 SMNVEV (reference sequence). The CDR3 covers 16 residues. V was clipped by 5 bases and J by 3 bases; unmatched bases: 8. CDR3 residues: CASSAGTGFINQPQHF. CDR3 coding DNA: TGTGCCAGCAGTGCCGGGACAGGGTTTATCAATCAGCCCCAGCATTTT.

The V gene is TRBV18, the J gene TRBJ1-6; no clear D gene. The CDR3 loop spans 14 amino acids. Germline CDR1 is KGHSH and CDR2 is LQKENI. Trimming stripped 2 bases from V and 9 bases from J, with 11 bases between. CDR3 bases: TGTGCCAGCTCACCAACCGACGGAGGTTCACCCCTCCACTTT. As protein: CASSPTDGGSPLHF.

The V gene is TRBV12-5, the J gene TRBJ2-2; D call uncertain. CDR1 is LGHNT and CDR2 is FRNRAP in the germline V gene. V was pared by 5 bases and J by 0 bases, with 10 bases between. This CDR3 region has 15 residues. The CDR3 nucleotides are TGTGCTAGTGGTCTCCCCAGCGCGAACACCGGGGAGCTGTTTTTT. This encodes CASGLPSANTGELFF.

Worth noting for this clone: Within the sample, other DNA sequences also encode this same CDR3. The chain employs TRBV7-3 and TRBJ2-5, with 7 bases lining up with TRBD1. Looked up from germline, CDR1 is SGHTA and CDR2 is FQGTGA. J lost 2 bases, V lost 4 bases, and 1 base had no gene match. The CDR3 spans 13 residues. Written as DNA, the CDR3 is TGTGCCAGCAGCTCGGGACAGCAAGAGACCCAGTACTTC. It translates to CASSSGQQETQYF.

CDR3 nucleotide sequence: TGTGCCACCAGTGAGTCCGGGACAGGTCTCATGAACACTGAAGCTTTCTTT. As protein: CATSESGTGLMNTEAFF. The chain joins TRBV24-1 to TRBJ1-1; 8 bases map to TRBD1. CDR3 length: 17 amino acids. V shed 4 bases, J shed 0 bases, and the junction held 9 bases outside the gene matches. The germline V gene encodes CDR1 KGHDR and CDR2 SFDVKD.

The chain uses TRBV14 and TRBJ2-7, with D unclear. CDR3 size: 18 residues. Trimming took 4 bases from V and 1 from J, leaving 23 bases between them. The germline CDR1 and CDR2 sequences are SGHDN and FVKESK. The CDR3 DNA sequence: TGTGCCAGCAGCCTGGAGTTCGGAGACTTGCCGACGTCCTACGAGCAGTACTTC. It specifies CASSLEFGDLPTSYEQYF.